This T cell receptor (beta chain) was observed in a study of blood T cell repertoires in COVID-19. About the study: Acute and convalescent COVID-19 samples came from the United States, Italy and Spain. From T cells, B-cell-depleted T cells, or PBMCs came the material, which was cDNA or gDNA.

In the original workflow: Nucleated cell counts were estimated from reference gene primer amplification. The table came from immunoSEQ multiplex PCR; TCRdb's copy has only in-frame clones and leaves some out. The DNA was the basis for D and trimming; V, J and clone size are from that table. This sample has about 340,000 clones, with about 83% found just once. The V segment lost 1 base and the J segment 7 bases; nucleotides outside the gene matches: 8. CDR1 MNHEY and CDR2 SVGEGT come from the germline V gene. The CDR3 length is 17 residues. The chain is built from TRBV6-2 or TRBV6-3 and TRBJ2-1; the match to TRBD2 covers 12 bases. Sequences were obtained from peripheral blood. The TCR was taken from a man aged 25 to 40 with active or convalescent COVID-19. The CDR3 region is CASSYFATSGGRNEQFF. For the CDR3, the DNA is TGTGCCAGCAGTTACTTCGCGACTAGCGGGGGTAGAAATGAGCAGTTCTTC.